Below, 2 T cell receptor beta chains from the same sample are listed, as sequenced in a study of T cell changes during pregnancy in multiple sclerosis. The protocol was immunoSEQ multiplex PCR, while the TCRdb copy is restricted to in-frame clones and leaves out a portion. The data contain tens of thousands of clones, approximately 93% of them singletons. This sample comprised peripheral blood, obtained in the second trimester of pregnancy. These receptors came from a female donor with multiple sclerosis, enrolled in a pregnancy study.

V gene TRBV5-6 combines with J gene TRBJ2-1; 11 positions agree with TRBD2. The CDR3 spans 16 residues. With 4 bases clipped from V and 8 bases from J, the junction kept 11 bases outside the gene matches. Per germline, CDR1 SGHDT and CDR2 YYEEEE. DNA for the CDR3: TGTGCCAGCAGCGTCCGAACTAGCGGGAGAGGTTATGAGCAGTTCTTC. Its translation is CASSVRTSGRGYEQFF.

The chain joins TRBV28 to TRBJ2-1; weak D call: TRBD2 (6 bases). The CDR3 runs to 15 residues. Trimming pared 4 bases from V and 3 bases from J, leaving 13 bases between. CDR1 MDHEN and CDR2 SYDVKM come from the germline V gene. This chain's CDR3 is CASSSREVSYNEQFF. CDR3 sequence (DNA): TGTGCCAGCAGTTCTAGGGAGGTTAGCTACAATGAGCAGTTCTTC.